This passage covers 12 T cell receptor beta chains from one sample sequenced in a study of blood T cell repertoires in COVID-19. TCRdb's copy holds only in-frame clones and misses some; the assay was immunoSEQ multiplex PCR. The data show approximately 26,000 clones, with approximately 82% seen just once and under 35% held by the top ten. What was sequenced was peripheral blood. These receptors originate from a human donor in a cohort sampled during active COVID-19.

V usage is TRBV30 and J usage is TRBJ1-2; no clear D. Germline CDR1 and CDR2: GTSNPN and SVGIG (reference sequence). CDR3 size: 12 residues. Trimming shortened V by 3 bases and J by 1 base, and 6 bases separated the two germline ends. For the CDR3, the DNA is TGTGCCTGGAGCGCGGATAACTATGGCTACACCTTC. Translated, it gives CAWSADNYGYTF.

Written as DNA, the CDR3 is TGTGCCAGCAGCTTAGGACGGGGGGGCAGGAAGAACACCGGGGAGCTGTTTTTT. Translation: CASSLGRGGRKNTGELFF. The gene calls are TRBV11-2 and TRBJ2-2; 8 bases are shared with TRBD2. V shed 1 base and J 1 base; nucleotides not matched to a gene: 8. The CDR3 consists of 18 residues. CDR1 is SGHAT, CDR2 FQNNGV, per germline.

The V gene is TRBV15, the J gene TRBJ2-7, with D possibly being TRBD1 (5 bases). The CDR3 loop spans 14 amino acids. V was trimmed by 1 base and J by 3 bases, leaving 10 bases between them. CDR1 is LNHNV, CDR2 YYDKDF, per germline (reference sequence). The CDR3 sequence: CATSRARGYYEQYF. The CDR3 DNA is TGTGCCACCAGCAGAGCTAGGGGATACTACGAGCAGTACTTC.

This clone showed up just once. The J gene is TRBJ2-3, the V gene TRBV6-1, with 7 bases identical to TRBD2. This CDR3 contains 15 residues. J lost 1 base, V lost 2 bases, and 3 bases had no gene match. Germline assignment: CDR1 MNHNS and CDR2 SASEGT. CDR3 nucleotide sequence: TGTGCCAGCAGTGAACAGCGGGGCCGCACAGATACGCAGTATTTT. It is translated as CASSEQRGRTDTQYF.

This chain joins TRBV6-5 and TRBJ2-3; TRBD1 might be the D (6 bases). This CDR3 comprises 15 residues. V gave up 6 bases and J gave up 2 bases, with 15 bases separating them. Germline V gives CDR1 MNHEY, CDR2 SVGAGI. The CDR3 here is CASRWTGTTTDTQYF. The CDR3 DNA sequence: TGTGCCAGCAGATGGACCGGGACAACCACAGATACGCAGTATTTT.

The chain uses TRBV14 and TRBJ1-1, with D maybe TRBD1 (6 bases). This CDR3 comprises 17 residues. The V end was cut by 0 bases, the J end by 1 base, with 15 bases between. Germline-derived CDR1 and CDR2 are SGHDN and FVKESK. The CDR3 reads CASSQDRGGRGNTEAFF. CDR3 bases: TGTGCCAGCAGCCAAGATCGCGGGGGCCGGGGGAACACTGAAGCTTTCTTT.

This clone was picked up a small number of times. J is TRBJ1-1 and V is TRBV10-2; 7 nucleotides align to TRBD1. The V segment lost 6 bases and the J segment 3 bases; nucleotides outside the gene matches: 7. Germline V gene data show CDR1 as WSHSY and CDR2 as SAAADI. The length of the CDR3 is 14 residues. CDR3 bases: TGCGCCAGCAGGGCGGGACAGCGGGACACTGAAGCTTTCTTT. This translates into CASRAGQRDTEAFF.

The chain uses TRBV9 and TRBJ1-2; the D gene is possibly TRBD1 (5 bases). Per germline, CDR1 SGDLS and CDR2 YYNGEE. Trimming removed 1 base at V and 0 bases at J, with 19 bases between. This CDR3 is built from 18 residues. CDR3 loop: CASSVTGREGNSNYGYTF. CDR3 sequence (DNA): TGTGCCAGCAGCGTAACGGGGCGGGAGGGGAACTCTAACTATGGCTACACCTTC.

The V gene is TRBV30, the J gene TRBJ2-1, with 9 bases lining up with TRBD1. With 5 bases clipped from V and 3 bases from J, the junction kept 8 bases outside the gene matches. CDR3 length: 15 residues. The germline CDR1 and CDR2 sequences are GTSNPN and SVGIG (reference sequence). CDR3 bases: TGTGCCTGGGACAGGGGGAATATCTACTACAATGAGCAGTTCTTC. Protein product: CAWDRGNIYYNEQFF.

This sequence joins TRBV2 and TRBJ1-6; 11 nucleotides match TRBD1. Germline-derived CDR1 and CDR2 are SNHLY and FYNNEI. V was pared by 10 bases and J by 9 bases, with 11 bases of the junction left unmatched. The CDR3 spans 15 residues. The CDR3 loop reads CATLRDRGNGSPLHF. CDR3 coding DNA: TGTGCCACCCTCCGGGACAGGGGGAATGGTTCACCCCTCCACTTT.

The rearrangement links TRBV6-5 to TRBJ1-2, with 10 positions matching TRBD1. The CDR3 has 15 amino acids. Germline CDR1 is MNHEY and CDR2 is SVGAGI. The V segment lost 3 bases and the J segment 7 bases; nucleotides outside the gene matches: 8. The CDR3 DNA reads TGTGCCAGCAGTTATCCGGGACAGGGGCTCGGTGGCTACACCTTC. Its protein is CASSYPGQGLGGYTF.

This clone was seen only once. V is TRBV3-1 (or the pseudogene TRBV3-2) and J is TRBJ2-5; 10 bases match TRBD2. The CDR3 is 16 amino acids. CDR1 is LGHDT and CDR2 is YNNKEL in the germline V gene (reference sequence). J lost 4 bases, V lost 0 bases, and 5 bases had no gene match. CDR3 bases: TGTGCCAGCAGCCAAGAGGCAGCGGGGGGGGTAGAGACCCAGTACTTC. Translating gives CASSQEAAGGVETQYF.